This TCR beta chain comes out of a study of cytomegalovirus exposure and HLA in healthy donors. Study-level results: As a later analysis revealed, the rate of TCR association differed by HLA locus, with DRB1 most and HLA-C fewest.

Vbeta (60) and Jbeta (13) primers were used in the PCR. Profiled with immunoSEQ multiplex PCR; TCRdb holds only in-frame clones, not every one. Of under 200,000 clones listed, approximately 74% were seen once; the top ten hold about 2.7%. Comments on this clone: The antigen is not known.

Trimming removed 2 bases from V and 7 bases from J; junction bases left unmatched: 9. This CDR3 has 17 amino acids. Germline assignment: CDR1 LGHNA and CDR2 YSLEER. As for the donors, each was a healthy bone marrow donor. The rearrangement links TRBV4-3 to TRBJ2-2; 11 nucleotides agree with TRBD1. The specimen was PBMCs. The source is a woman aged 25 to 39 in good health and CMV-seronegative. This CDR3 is CASSQLRGQGAGGELFF. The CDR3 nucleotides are TGCGCCAGCAGCCAATTAAGAGGACAGGGGGCTGGCGGGGAGCTGTTTTTT.